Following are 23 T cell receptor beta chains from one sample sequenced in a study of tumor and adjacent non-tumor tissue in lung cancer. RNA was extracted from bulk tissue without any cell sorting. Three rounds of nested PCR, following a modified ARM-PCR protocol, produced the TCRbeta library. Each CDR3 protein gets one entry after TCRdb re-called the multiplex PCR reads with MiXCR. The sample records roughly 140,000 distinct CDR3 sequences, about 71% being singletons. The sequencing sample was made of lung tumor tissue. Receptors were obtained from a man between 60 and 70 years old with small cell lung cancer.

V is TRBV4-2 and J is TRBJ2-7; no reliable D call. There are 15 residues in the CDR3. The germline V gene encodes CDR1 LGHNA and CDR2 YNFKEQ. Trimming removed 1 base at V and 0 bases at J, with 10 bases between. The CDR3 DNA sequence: TGTGCCAGCAGCCAAGGTGATGACAACTCCTACGAGCAGTACTTC. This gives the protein CASSQGDDNSYEQYF.

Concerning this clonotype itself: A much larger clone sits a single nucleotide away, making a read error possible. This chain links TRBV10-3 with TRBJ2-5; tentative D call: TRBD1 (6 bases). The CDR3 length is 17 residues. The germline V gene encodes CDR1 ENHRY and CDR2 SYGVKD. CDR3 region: CAISESGMGAGKEIQYF. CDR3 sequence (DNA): TGTGCCATCAGTGAGTCGGGCATGGGGGCCGGAAAAGAGATCCAGTACTTC.

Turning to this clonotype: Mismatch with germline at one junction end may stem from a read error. The CDR3 spells CASRPGGSNQPLHF. For the CDR3, the DNA is TGTGCCAGCAGGCCCGGCGGTAGCAATCAGCCCCTGCATTTT. The chain combines TRBV6-6 with TRBJ1-5, with D hard to call. CDR3 length: 14 residues. Per the germline V gene, CDR1 is MNHNY and CDR2 is SVGAGI (reference sequence).

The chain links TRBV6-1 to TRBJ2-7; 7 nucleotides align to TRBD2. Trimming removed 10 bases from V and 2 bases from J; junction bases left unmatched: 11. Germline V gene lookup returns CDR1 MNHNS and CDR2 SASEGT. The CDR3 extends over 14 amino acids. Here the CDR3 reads CATKTPGLPYEQYV. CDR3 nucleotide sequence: TGTGCCACAAAGACTCCGGGACTACCCTACGAGCAGTACGTC.

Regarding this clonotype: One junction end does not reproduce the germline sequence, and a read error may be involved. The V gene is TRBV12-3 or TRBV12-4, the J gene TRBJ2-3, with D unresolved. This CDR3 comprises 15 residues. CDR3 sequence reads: CGSSLAEGVTDTQYF. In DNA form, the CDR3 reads TGTGGCAGCAGTTTGGCGGAAGGCGTCACAGATACGCAGTATTTT.

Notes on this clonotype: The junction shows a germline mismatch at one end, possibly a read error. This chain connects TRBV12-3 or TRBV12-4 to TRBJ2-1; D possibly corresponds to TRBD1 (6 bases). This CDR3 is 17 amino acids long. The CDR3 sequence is CAGSFRVRQVSLNVQFF. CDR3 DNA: TGTGCCGGCAGTTTCAGGGTGAGACAGGTGTCCTTGAATGTGCAGTTCTTC.

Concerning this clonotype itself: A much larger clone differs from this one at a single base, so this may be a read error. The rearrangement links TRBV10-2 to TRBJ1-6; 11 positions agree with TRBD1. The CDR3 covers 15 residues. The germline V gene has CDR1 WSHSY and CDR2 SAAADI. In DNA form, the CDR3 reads TGCACCAGCAGTGAGTGGGGACAGGGGGATTCACCCCTCCACTTT. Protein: CTSSEWGQGDSPLHF.

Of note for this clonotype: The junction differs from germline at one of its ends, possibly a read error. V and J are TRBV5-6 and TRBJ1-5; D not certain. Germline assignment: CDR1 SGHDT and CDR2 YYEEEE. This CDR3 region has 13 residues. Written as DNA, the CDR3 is TGTGCCATCAGCATGCATCGGACTCAGCCCCAGCATTTT. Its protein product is CAISMHRTQPQHF.

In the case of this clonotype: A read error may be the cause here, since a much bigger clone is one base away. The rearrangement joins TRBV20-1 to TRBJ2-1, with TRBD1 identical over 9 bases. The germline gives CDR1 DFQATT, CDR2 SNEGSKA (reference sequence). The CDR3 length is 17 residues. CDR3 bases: TGCAGTGCTATGGACAGGGGAGCCCCTAGCTCCTACAATGAGCAGCTCTTC. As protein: CSAMDRGAPSSYNEQLF.

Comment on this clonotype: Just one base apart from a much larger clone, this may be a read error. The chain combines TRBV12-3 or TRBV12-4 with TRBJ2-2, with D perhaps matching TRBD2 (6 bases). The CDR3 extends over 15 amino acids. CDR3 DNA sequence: TGTGTCAGCAGTTTTCGGACGGGAGCAACCGGGGAGCTGTTTTTT. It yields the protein CVSSFRTGATGELFF.

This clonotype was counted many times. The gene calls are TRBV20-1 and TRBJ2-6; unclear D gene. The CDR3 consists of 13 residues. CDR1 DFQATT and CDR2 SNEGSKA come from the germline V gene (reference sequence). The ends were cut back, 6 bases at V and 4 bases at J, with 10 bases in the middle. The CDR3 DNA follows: TGCAGTGCCCCACGTCCAGGGGCCAACGTCCTGACTTTC. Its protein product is CSAPRPGANVLTF.

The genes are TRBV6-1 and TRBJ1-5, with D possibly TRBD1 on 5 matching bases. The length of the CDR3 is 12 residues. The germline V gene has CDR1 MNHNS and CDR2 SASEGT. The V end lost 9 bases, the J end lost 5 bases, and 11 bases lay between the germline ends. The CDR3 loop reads CASRGVDQPQHF. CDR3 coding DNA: TGTGCCAGTAGGGGAGTTGATCAGCCCCAGCATTTT.

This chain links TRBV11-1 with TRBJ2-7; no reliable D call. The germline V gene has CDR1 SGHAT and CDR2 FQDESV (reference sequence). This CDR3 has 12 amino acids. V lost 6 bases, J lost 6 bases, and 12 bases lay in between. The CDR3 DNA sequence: TGTGCCAGCAGTAATCAGAGTGGCGAGCAGTACTTC. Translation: CASSNQSGEQYF.

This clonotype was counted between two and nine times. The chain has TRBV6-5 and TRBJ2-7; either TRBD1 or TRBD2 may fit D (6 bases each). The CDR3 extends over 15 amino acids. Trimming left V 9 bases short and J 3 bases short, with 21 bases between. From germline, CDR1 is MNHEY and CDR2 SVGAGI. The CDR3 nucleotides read TGTGCCAGTAGAGGGGGGCTAGCGCCATGCTACGAGCAGTACGTC. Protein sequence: CASRGGLAPCYEQYV.

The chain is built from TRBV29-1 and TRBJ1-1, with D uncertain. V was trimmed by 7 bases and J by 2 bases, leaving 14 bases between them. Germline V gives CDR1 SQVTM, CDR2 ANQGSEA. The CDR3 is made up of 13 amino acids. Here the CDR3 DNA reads TGCAGCGAGACCCTGGGTGGTAACACTGAAGCTTTCTTT. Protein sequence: CSETLGGNTEAFF. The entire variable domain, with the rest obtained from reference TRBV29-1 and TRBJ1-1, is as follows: SAVISQKPSRDICQRGTSLTIQCQVDSQVTMMFWYRQQPGQSLTLIATANQGSEATYESGFVIDKFPISRPNLTFSTLTVSNMSPEDSSIYLCSETLGGNTEAFFGQGTRLTVV.

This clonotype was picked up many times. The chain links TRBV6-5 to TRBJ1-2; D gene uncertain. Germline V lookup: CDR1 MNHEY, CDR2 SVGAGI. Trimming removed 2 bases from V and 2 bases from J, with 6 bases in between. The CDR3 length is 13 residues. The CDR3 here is CASSYDTNYGYTF. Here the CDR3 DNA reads TGTGCCAGCAGTTACGACACCAACTATGGCTACACCTTC.

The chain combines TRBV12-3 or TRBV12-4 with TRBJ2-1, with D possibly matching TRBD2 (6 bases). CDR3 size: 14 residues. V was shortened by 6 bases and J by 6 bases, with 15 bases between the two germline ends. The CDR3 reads CASSLSSGANEQFF. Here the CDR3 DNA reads TGTGCCAGCAGCCTATCCTCGGGAGCCAATGAGCAGTTCTTC.

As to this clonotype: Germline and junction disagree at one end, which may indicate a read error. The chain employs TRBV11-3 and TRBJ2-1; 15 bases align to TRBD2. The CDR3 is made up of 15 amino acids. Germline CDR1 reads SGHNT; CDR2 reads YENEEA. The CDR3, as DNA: TGTACCAGCAGCCTCCGGACTAGCGGGAGGGCTGAGCAGTTCTTC. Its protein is CTSSLRTSGRAEQFF. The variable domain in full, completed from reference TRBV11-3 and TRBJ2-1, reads EAGVVQSPRYKIIEKKQPVAFWCNPISGHNTLYWYLQNLGQGPELLIRYENEEAVDDSQLPKDRFSAERLKGVDSTLKIQPAELGDSAVYLCTSSLRTSGRAEQFFGPGTRLTVL.

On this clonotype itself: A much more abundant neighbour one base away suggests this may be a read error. CDR3 amino acids: CASSEFTSPQHF. The CDR3 DNA reads TGTGCCAGCAGTGAATTTACCTCCCCACAGCATTTT. V gene TRBV6-1 combines with J gene TRBJ1-5; D is unresolved. The CDR3 is made up of 12 amino acids. Per germline, CDR1 MNHNS and CDR2 SASEGT. The V and J ends lost 2 bases and 13 bases respectively, with 12 bases between them.

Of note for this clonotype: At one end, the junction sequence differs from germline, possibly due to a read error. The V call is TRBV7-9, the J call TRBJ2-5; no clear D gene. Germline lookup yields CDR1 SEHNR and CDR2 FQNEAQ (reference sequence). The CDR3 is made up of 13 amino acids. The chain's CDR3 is CASRGPPQETQYF. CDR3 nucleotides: TGTGCCAGCAGAGGGCCCCCACAAGAGACCCAGTATTTC. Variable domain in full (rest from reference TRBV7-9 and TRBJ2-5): DTGVSQNPRHKITKRGQNVTFRCDPISEHNRLYWYRQTLGQGPEFLTYFQNEAQLEKSRLLSDRFSAERPKGSFSTLEIQRTEQGDSAMYLCASRGPPQETQYFGPGTRLLVL.

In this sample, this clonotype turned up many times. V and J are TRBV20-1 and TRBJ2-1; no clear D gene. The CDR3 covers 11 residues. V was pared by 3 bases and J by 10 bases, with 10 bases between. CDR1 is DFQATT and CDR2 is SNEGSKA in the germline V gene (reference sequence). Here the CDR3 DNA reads TGCAGTGCTAGTTTTGCGACCGAGCAGTTCTTC. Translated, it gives CSASFATEQFF.

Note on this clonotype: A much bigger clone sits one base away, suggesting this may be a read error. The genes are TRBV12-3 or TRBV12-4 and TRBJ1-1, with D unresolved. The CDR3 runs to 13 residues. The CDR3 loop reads CASTHITNTEPFF. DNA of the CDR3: TGTGCCAGCACCCATATCACAAACACTGAACCTTTCTTT.

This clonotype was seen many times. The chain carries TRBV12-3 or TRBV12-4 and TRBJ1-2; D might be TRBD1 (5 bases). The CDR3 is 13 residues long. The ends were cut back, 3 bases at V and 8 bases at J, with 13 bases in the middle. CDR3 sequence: CASSFRDSRGYTF. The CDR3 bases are TGTGCCAGCAGTTTCCGCGACAGCAGAGGCTACACCTTC.